This T cell receptor (beta chain) appears in the sequencing data of a study of a mutant IDH1 vaccine in newly diagnosed glioma. TCRdb keeps only in-frame clones here, not all; method: immunoSEQ multiplex PCR. The repertoire holds tens of thousands of clones, with roughly 78% as singletons. The time point is: week 11, during vaccination. A 20-mer mutant IDH1 peptide at 300 ug was injected subcutaneously with topical imiquimod. With regard to this clone: Its specificity is not known.

Points from the study as a whole: Shifts in the top peripheral T cell clonotypes seemed unrelated to pseudoprogression.

With 5 bases removed from V and 4 bases from J, the gap between germline ends came to 9 bases. The CDR3 loop spans 12 amino acids. The germline CDR1 and CDR2 sequences are MGHRA and YSYEKL. Sample: PBMCs, taken from a glioma patient whose treatment included an IDH1 peptide vaccine. The receptor's source is a man aged 40-49 years with glioma. J is TRBJ2-7 and V is TRBV4-1, with a tentative D call TRBD1 (6 bases). This CDR3 is CASSLTGYEQYF. CDR3 nucleotides: TGCGCCAGCAGCTTAACAGGGTACGAGCAGTACTTC.